The 2 T cell receptor beta chains listed next were all sequenced from one sample in a study of cytomegalovirus exposure and HLA in healthy donors. Primers for the PCR totalled 60 Vbeta and 13 Jbeta. Some clones are missing from TCRdb's copy, which holds only in-frame ones; the method was immunoSEQ multiplex PCR. The sample lists about 160,000 clones, approximately 80% seen once, with 7% in the top ten. The material sequenced was PBMCs. These TCRs come from a woman aged 40 to 55 in good health and CMV-seropositive.

Written as DNA, the CDR3 is TGCGCCAGCAGCTTGGGGGCGTCTTTTGATGGCTACACCTTC. Translated, it gives CASSLGASFDGYTF. This chain joins TRBV5-1 and TRBJ1-2; the D is unclear. Between the trimmed V and J ends, which lost 0 bases and 6 bases, there was a span of 12 bases. The CDR3 totals 14 residues. Germline-derived CDR1 and CDR2 are SGHRS and YFSETQ.

The rearrangement links TRBV2 to TRBJ1-1; D is unresolved. CDR3 size: 14 residues. The ends were cut back, 6 bases at V and 3 bases at J, with 14 bases in the middle. CDR1 is SNHLY and CDR2 is FYNNEI in the germline V gene. For the CDR3, the DNA is TGTGCCAGCAGGGAAACAGAGTTACACACTGAAGCTTTCTTT. Translated, it gives CASRETELHTEAFF.